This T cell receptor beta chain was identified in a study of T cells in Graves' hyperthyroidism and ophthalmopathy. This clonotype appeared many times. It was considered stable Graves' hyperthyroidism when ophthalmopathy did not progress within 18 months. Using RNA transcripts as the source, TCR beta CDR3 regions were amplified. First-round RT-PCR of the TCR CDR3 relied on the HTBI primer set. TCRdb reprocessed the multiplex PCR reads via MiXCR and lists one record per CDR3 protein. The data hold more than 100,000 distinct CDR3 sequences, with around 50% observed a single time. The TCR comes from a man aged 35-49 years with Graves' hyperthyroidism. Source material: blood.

The CDR3 DNA reads as TGCGCCACCGCTGATCCCGAGACTCTCTCTGGGGCCAACGTCCTGACTTTC. Its translation: CATADPETLSGANVLTF. This sequence joins TRBV5-1 and TRBJ2-6, with D unclear. Trimming left V 9 bases short and J 0 bases short, with 19 bases between. Looked up from germline, CDR1 is SGHRS and CDR2 is YFSETQ. CDR3 length: 17 amino acids.